The clone carrying this T cell receptor beta chain was observed a handful of times. These data are taken from a study of T cells of healthy individuals. MiXCR, applied by TCRdb to the 5' RACE reads, yields one record per CDR3 protein. The sample lists 100,000 or so distinct CDR3 sequences; roughly 18% were seen once. The clonotype originates from a human donor in good health.

The CDR3: CASSPINQPQHF. In nucleotides, the CDR3 is TGTGCCAGCAGTCCAATCAATCAGCCCCAGCATTTT. The gene calls are TRBV27 and TRBJ1-5, with unresolved D. The CDR3 sequence is 12 residues long. Germline V CDR1 and CDR2: MNHEY, SMNVEV (reference sequence). Trimming cost V 5 bases and J 3 bases, with 5 bases left between them.